One and the same sample provided the 27 T cell receptor beta chains below, sequenced in a study of control samples from healthy donors and cancer patients. Sequencing used immunoSEQ multiplex PCR; TCRdb keeps in-frame clones, though not all of them. The table shows around 70,000 clones, with 85% to 95% occurring only once. What was sequenced was blood. The receptors come from a woman between 25 and 40 years old in good health.

The V call is TRBV27, the J call TRBJ1-6, with TRBD1 matching 11 bases. CDR1 is MNHEY and CDR2 is SMNVEV in the germline V gene (reference sequence). Germline trimming cut 5 bases from V and 14 bases from J; bases unmatched to any gene: 11. CDR3 length: 15 residues. This CDR3 reads CASSLRTGGLITLHF. CDR3 bases: TGTGCCAGCAGTCTCCGGACAGGGGGCCTAATCACCCTCCACTTT.

The chain combines TRBV10-2 with TRBJ1-5, with D uncertain. The V end was cut by 6 bases, the J end by 0 bases, with 9 bases between. CDR3 length: 14 amino acids. The germline gives CDR1 WSHSY, CDR2 SAAADI. CDR3 nucleotide sequence: TGCGCCAGCAGGGACGACGGTAGCAATCAGCCCCAGCATTTT. This sequence encodes CASRDDGSNQPQHF.

The rearrangement uses TRBV3-1 (or the pseudogene TRBV3-2) and TRBJ2-3, with D unclear. The CDR3 totals 15 residues. Between the trimmed V and J ends, which lost 0 bases and 0 bases, there was a span of 7 bases. From germline, CDR1 is LGHDT and CDR2 YNNKEL (reference sequence). CDR3: CASSQEDWSTDTQYF. The CDR3 nucleotides read TGTGCCAGCAGCCAAGAAGACTGGAGCACAGATACGCAGTATTTT.

The chain combines TRBV9 with TRBJ2-2; 12 bases are a match to TRBD2. This CDR3 region has 16 residues. Germline CDR1 is SGDLS and CDR2 is YYNGEE. With V trimmed by 3 bases and J by 6 bases, 6 bases remained unmatched. CDR3 amino acids: CASSELTSGGSGELFF. For the CDR3, the DNA is TGTGCCAGCAGCGAGTTGACTAGCGGGGGTTCCGGGGAGCTGTTTTTT.

V is TRBV18 and J is TRBJ1-1, with 9 nucleotides matching TRBD1. Germline CDR1 reads KGHSH; CDR2 reads LQKENI. V shed 6 bases, J shed 0 bases, and the junction held 14 bases outside the gene matches. There are 18 residues in the CDR3. The CDR3 nucleotides read TGTGCCAGCTCCAGGGAGGACAGGGGTTTTAGGATGAACACTGAAGCTTTCTTT. Amino acid sequence: CASSREDRGFRMNTEAFF. The full variable domain, its missing parts supplied by reference TRBV18 and TRBJ1-1, is NAGVMQNPRHLVRRRGQEARLRCSPMKGHSHVYWYRQLPEEGLKFMVYLQKENIIDESGMPKERFSAEFPKEGPSILRIQQVVRGDSAAYFCASSREDRGFRMNTEAFFGQGTRLTVV.

The chain links TRBV5-1 to TRBJ2-1, with D possibly TRBD2 on 5 matching bases. V was pared by 7 bases and J by 5 bases, with 10 bases between. Germline CDR1 reads SGHRS; CDR2 reads YFSETQ. The CDR3 spans 12 residues. Here the CDR3 DNA reads TGCGCCAGCCGAAGGGAGAACAATGAGCAGTTCTTC. It encodes CASRRENNEQFF.

The chain joins TRBV5-6 to TRBJ2-7, with D unclear. This CDR3 is built from 15 residues. V lost 4 bases, J lost 4 bases, and 18 bases lay in between. Looked up from germline, CDR1 is SGHDT and CDR2 is YYEEEE. In nucleotides, the CDR3 is TGTGCCAGCAGCCTCAGACACGAGACCCTTTACGAGCAGTACGTC. As protein: CASSLRHETLYEQYV.

This clone appeared once. The V and J genes are TRBV6-5 and TRBJ1-1; D gene unclear. This CDR3 is built from 13 residues. Germline V gene data show CDR1 as MNHEY and CDR2 as SVGAGI. The V end was cut by 3 bases, the J end by 1 base, with 6 bases between. The CDR3 DNA sequence: TGTGCCAGCAGTTATGGAAAGAACACTGAAGCTTTCTTT. This codes for CASSYGKNTEAFF.

This clone was recorded only once. V is TRBV10-2 and J is TRBJ1-4; D gene uncertain. V dropped 2 bases and J dropped 0 bases, with 10 bases sitting between them. The CDR3 is 16 residues long. Germline V lookup: CDR1 WSHSY, CDR2 SAAADI. CDR3: CASSELSPATNEKLFF. The DNA for the CDR3 is TGCGCCAGCAGTGAGCTCTCGCCAGCAACTAATGAAAAACTGTTTTTT.

V and J are TRBV3-1 (or the pseudogene TRBV3-2) and TRBJ2-2; D unresolved. This CDR3 comprises 12 residues. Per germline, CDR1 LGHDT and CDR2 YNNKEL (reference sequence). The V and J ends lost 4 bases and 5 bases respectively, with 5 bases between them. For the CDR3, the DNA is TGTGCCAGCAGCCTCCTTACCGGGGAGCTGTTTTTT. Translated, it gives CASSLLTGELFF.

The chain combines TRBV28 with TRBJ1-2, with no clear D. V was pared by 2 bases and J by 2 bases, with 6 bases between. The germline gives CDR1 MDHEN, CDR2 SYDVKM. This CDR3 spans 13 amino acids. The CDR3: CASSLERNYGYTF. CDR3 coding DNA: TGTGCCAGCAGTTTAGAGAGAAACTATGGCTACACCTTC.

The rearrangement links TRBV3-1 (or the pseudogene TRBV3-2) to TRBJ2-6; TRBD1 might be the D (6 bases). Germline CDR1 LGHDT, CDR2 YNNKEL (reference sequence). This CDR3 has 15 amino acids. V lost 3 bases and J 0 bases, leaving 6 bases between the germline ends. CDR3 protein: CASSQDSSGANVLTF. CDR3 coding DNA: TGTGCCAGCAGCCAGGACAGCTCTGGGGCCAACGTCCTGACTTTC.

The genes are TRBV30 and TRBJ2-7; D gene ambiguous. The germline CDR1 and CDR2 sequences are GTSNPN and SVGIG (reference sequence). There are 14 residues in the CDR3. V lost 2 bases to trimming and J lost 4 bases, with 15 bases between them. The CDR3 loop is CAWSRTARNYEQYF. Written as DNA, the CDR3 is TGTGCCTGGAGTCGAACTGCACGTAATTACGAGCAGTACTTC. The complete variable domain, with remaining parts taken from reference TRBV30 and TRBJ2-7, reads SQTIHQWPATLVQPVGSPLSLECTVEGTSNPNLYWYRQAAGRGLQLLFYSVGIGQISSEVPQNLSASRPQDRQFILSSKKLLLSDSGFYLCAWSRTARNYEQYFGPGTRLTVT.

The J gene is TRBJ1-2, the V gene TRBV4-1, with 9 bases fitting TRBD1. This CDR3 is 15 amino acids long. The germline gives CDR1 MGHRA, CDR2 YSYEKL. V gave up 4 bases and J gave up 4 bases; unmatched junction bases: 7. This CDR3 reads CASSLDRGIPYGYTF. The CDR3 nucleotides read TGCGCCAGCAGCCTCGACAGGGGGATCCCCTATGGCTACACCTTC.

This clone was picked up a small number of times. Within the sample, other DNA sequences also encode this same CDR3. The J gene is TRBJ1-2, the V gene TRBV19; 8 nucleotides line up with TRBD1. After removal of 7 bases from V and 4 bases from J, the junction contained 2 bases not matched to a gene. The CDR3 totals 12 residues. CDR1 is LNHDA, CDR2 SQIVND, per germline (reference sequence). CDR3 in amino acids: CASTGTGYGYTF. The CDR3, as DNA: TGTGCCAGTACCGGGACAGGCTATGGCTACACCTTC. The full variable domain, in which reference TRBV19 and TRBJ1-2 provide the parts outside the CDR3, is DGGITQSPKYLFRKEGQNVTLSCEQNLNHDAMYWYRQDPGQGLRLIYYSQIVNDFQKGDIAEGYSVSREKKESFPLTVTSAQKNPTAFYLCASTGTGYGYTFGSGTRLTVV.

The chain has TRBV19 and TRBJ1-3; D possibly corresponds to TRBD1 (6 bases). CDR1 and CDR2 from the germline V gene are LNHDA and SQIVND (reference sequence). Deletions cut 3 bases from V and 2 bases from J, with 11 bases between. CDR3 length: 15 residues. CDR3 amino acids: CASSIGGSAGNTIYF. In DNA, the CDR3 is TGTGCCAGTAGTATCGGGGGCTCTGCTGGAAACACCATATATTTT.

V usage is TRBV27 and J usage is TRBJ1-5; no clear D gene. CDR1 is MNHEY, CDR2 SMNVEV, per germline (reference sequence). This CDR3 is built from 16 residues. Trimming pared 5 bases from V and 3 bases from J, leaving 17 bases between. The CDR3 bases are TGTGCCAGCAGTCTAATGGGCGGGGTTAACAATCAGCCCCAGCATTTT. Encoded protein: CASSLMGGVNNQPQHF.

This chain connects TRBV16 to TRBJ1-1; 7 nucleotides line up with TRBD1. This CDR3 comprises 15 residues. Germline V CDR1 and CDR2: KGHSY, FQNENV. J lost 0 bases, V lost 1 base, and 2 bases had no gene match. The CDR3 reads CASSQWGTVNTEAFF. The CDR3 DNA follows: TGTGCCAGCAGCCAATGGGGGACAGTGAACACTGAAGCTTTCTTT.

The chain combines TRBV5-5 with TRBJ1-5; a possible D gene is TRBD1 (6 bases). V lost 2 bases to trimming and J lost 6 bases, with 9 bases between them. The CDR3 consists of 13 residues. Looked up from germline, CDR1 is SGHKS and CDR2 is YYEKEE (reference sequence). In DNA, the CDR3 is TGTGCCAGCAGCTTACAGGGTCCTCAGCCCCAGCATTTT. This codes for CASSLQGPQPQHF.

This clone appeared a single time. This chain uses TRBV6-1 with TRBJ1-6; possibly TRBD1 for D (5 bases). Per germline, CDR1 MNHNS and CDR2 SASEGT. The ends were cut back, 3 bases at V and 10 bases at J, with 13 bases in the middle. CDR3 size: 14 residues. CDR3 amino acids: CASSDPSGGSPLHF. The CDR3 DNA is TGTGCCAGCAGTGACCCATCGGGGGGATCACCCCTCCACTTT.

This rearrangement joins TRBV29-1 to TRBJ2-5; D is uncertain. This CDR3 comprises 9 residues. V was clipped by 4 bases and J by 5 bases, with 2 bases between them. Germline V lookup: CDR1 SQVTM, CDR2 ANQGSEA. The CDR3 DNA reads as TGCAGCGTTGGGGAGACCCAGTACTTC. As protein: CSVGETQYF.

The rearrangement links TRBV24-1 to TRBJ2-1; D is unclear. This CDR3 is built from 18 residues. The germline V gene has CDR1 KGHDR and CDR2 SFDVKD. Trimming cost V 0 bases and J 3 bases, with 17 bases left between them. The CDR3 sequence is CATSDLGLLTSYYNEQFF. The CDR3 DNA is TGTGCCACCAGTGATTTGGGATTACTAACCTCCTACTACAATGAGCAGTTCTTC.

The gene calls are TRBV9 and TRBJ2-4; D is perhaps TRBD2 (5 bases). The germline V and J ends were trimmed by 4 bases and 5 bases, with 10 bases remaining between them. The germline V gene encodes CDR1 SGDLS and CDR2 YYNGEE. The CDR3 has 13 amino acids. The CDR3 loop is CASSPSGENIQYF. As DNA, the CDR3 is TGTGCCAGCAGCCCTTCCGGGGAAAACATTCAGTACTTC. The variable domain in full, with the rest retrieved from reference TRBV9 and TRBJ2-4, is DSGVTQTPKHLITATGQRVTLRCSPRSGDLSVYWYQQSLDQGLQFLIQYYNGEERAKGNILERFSAQQFPDLHSELNLSSLELGDSALYFCASSPSGENIQYFGAGTRLSVL.

The J gene is TRBJ2-2, the V gene TRBV7-8; 10 bases line up with TRBD1. The germline V gene encodes CDR1 SGHVS and CDR2 FQNEAQ. There are 13 residues in the CDR3. Trimming at V came to 11 bases and at J to 4 bases, leaving 4 bases not matched to a gene. CDR3 bases: TGTGCCTCTCGGGACAGGGGCACCGGGGAGCTGTTTTTT. This gives the protein CASRDRGTGELFF. Supplemented by reference TRBV7-8 and TRBJ2-2, the full variable domain reads GAGVSQSPRYKVAKRGQDVALRCDPISGHVSLFWYQQALGQGPEFLTYFQNEAQLDKSGLPSDRFFAERPEGSVSTLKIQRTQQEDSAVYLCASRDRGTGELFFGEGSRLTVL.

The chain joins TRBV5-1 to TRBJ1-4, with TRBD1 matching over 7 bases. The CDR3 is 15 residues long. Germline CDR1 and CDR2: SGHRS and YFSETQ. V gave up 4 bases and J gave up 4 bases; unmatched junction bases: 7. CDR3 residues: CASSGAGTVNEKLFF. The CDR3 DNA follows: TGCGCCAGCAGCGGGGCCGGGACAGTTAATGAAAAACTGTTTTTT.

This chain connects TRBV19 to TRBJ2-4; TRBD2 matches 9 bases. J lost 0 bases, V lost 6 bases, and 9 bases had no gene match. Per germline, CDR1 LNHDA and CDR2 SQIVND (reference sequence). The CDR3 covers 17 residues. CDR3 sequence: CASRRRGGLLAKNIQYF. CDR3 sequence (DNA): TGTGCCAGTAGAAGGCGGGGGGGGCTCCTAGCCAAAAACATTCAGTACTTC.

The chain carries TRBV5-1 and TRBJ1-1, with D possibly TRBD1 on 5 matching bases. Looked up from germline, CDR1 is SGHRS and CDR2 is YFSETQ. This CDR3 has 14 amino acids. With 0 bases removed from V and 1 base from J, the gap between germline ends came to 7 bases. Here the CDR3 DNA reads TGCGCCAGCAGCTTGGATGGGGCGAACACTGAAGCTTTCTTT. Translation gives CASSLDGANTEAFF.